This T cell receptor (beta chain) was profiled in a study of blood T cell repertoires in COVID-19. Generated by immunoSEQ multiplex PCR, the TCRdb table keeps only in-frame clones and is missing some. The data contain about 370,000 clones, about 90% of them singletons. The CDR3 is 13 residues long. Germline V gene data show CDR1 as SGHNT and CDR2 as YENEEA. Trimming shortened V by 8 bases and J by 0 bases, and 5 bases separated the two germline ends. This chain connects TRBV11-3 to TRBJ2-6; D is possibly TRBD2 (5 bases). The sample was peripheral blood. The receptor's source is a woman in her 30s with COVID-19, enrolled during active disease. CDR3 in DNA: TGTGCCAGCCGGGGCTCTGGGGCCAACGTCCTGACTTTC. This encodes CASRGSGANVLTF.